These T cell receptor beta chains were read from a single sample in a study of spatial heterogeneity in lung cancer. Each CDR3 protein gets one entry after TCRdb re-called the 5' RACE reads with MiXCR. Seen here are roughly 79,000 distinct CDR3 sequences, roughly 12% observed once, and the top ten hold under 5.5%. The sample in question was PBMCs, obtained at surgery. The receptor set was obtained from a male donor with early-stage non-small cell lung cancer. Both conserved end residues are part of each CDR3. Fields, in order: V gene, clone size, J gene, D gene, CDR3 DNA, CDR3 protein. The D gene is left open where the match is weak. Clone size is shown for a subset of rows, as once, few, many or a class of expanded clone.

TRBV12-3/TRBV12-4,NA,TRBJ2-6,NA,TGTGCCAGCGGGGCCAGCACTGGGGCCAACGTCCTGACTTTC,CASGASTGANVLTF
TRBV27,NA,TRBJ2-7,NA,TGTGCCAGCAGTCCATCCGGCGGCAAGAGCTCCTACGAGCAGTACTTC,CASSPSGGKSSYEQYF
TRBV11-2,NA,TRBJ2-7,NA,TGTGCCAGCAGCTTAGGTATCGCGGGACACCTTTACGAGCAGTACTTC,CASSLGIAGHLYEQYF
TRBV20-1,NA,TRBJ2-2,NA,TGCAGTGCTACTGACGGATCGAACACCGGGGAGCTGTTTTTT,CSATDGSNTGELFF
TRBV7-3,NA,TRBJ2-4,NA,TGTGCCAGCAGCCCCGGGACTGGATCCGACAAAAACATTCAGTACTTC,CASSPGTGSDKNIQYF
TRBV19,few,TRBJ2-5,TRBD2,TGTGCCAGTAGTTCCGGACTAGCGTCTCAAGAGACCCAGTACTTC,CASSSGLASQETQYF
TRBV20-1,NA,TRBJ2-3,NA,TGCAGTGCTAGAGCCCAAATCACGAGCACAGATACGCAGTATTTT,CSARAQITSTDTQYF
TRBV10-3,NA,TRBJ2-3,NA,TGTGCCATCAGTGAATCCCTTCTAGAGGATACGCAGTATTTT,CAISESLLEDTQYF
TRBV14,many,TRBJ1-1,NA,TGTGCCAGCAGCCAGATACGACAGCCGGGCACTGAAGCTTTCTTT,CASSQIRQPGTEAFF
TRBV2,NA,TRBJ1-3,NA,TGTGCCAGCGGGGGGCAGAATCCGAGCTCTGGAAACACCATATATTTT,CASGGQNPSSGNTIYF
TRBV20-1,few,TRBJ2-3,TRBD1,TGCAGTGGCTCGGGCACAGGGGCAACAGATACGCAGTATTTT,CSGSGTGATDTQYF
TRBV6-1,NA,TRBJ2-1,NA,TGTGCCAGCAGTGCGCGTGAGAATGAGCAGTTCTTC,CASSARENEQFF
TRBV7-3,NA,TRBJ2-2,TRBD1,TGTGCCAGCAGCCCGGGACAGGAGAACACCGGGGAGCTGTTTTTT,CASSPGQENTGELFF
TRBV3-1,few,TRBJ2-3,NA,TGTGCCAGCAGCCCGAGCCGGGTCACAGATACGCAGTATTTT,CASSPSRVTDTQYF
TRBV5-1,few,TRBJ2-2,TRBD1,TGCGCCAGCAGCTTCGACAGGGGTGGCGGGGAGCTGTTTTTT,CASSFDRGGGELFF
TRBV12-3/TRBV12-4,NA,TRBJ1-5,NA,TGTGCCAGCGGGAATCAGCCCCAGCATTTT,CASGNQPQHF
TRBV4-2,few,TRBJ2-1,NA,TGTGCCAGCAGCCACGAATCAAGCTCCTACAATGAGCAGTTCTTC,CASSHESSSYNEQFF
TRBV11-2,many,TRBJ2-1,NA,TGTGCCAGCAGCTTAGGTATAGGAATCTCCTACAATGAGCAGTTCTTC,CASSLGIGISYNEQFF
TRBV19,NA,TRBJ2-7,NA,TGTGCCAGTAGTCCGACTAGATTGAGGTCCTACGAGCAGTACTTC,CASSPTRLRSYEQYF
TRBV28,NA,TRBJ2-5,TRBD2,TGTGCCAGCAGTTTCCAAGGACTAGGTCGGGAGACCCAGTACTTC,CASSFQGLGRETQYF
TRBV7-2,NA,TRBJ1-1,NA,TGTGCCAGCAGCTTATACAGGGCCCCGAACACTGAAGCTTTCTTT,CASSLYRAPNTEAFF
TRBV4-1,NA,TRBJ2-5,NA,TGCGCCAGCAGCCTCCATAGAGGAGAGACCCAGTACTTC,CASSLHRGETQYF
TRBV29-1,few,TRBJ1-1,NA,TGCAGCGTCCGGATTTATAACACTGAAGCTTTCTTT,CSVRIYNTEAFF
TRBV7-9,NA,TRBJ1-2,NA,TGTGCCAGCAGATTGGGCTCGCGGATAGGTCGGGACTATGGCTACACCTTC,CASRLGSRIGRDYGYTF
TRBV7-3,few,TRBJ2-6,NA,TGTGCCAGCAGCCCCCCGGGGGCTGGGGCCAACGTCCTGACTTTC,CASSPPGAGANVLTF
TRBV11-2,many,TRBJ1-2,NA,TGTGCCAGCAGCTCAACCACCCTGCATGCTAACTATGGCTACACCTTC,CASSSTTLHANYGYTF
TRBV12-3/TRBV12-4,NA,TRBJ1-3,NA,TGTGCCAGCAGTTCTAAGGGGTCGGGAAACACCATATATTTT,CASSSKGSGNTIYF
TRBV20-1,many,TRBJ2-3,NA,TGCAGTGCTAAGGGACACGATAGCACAGATACGCAGTATTTT,CSAKGHDSTDTQYF
TRBV7-8,NA,TRBJ2-5,NA,TGTGCCAGCAGCCCCGGAGGGGGGTACCAAGAGACCCAGTACTTC,CASSPGGGYQETQYF
TRBV18,NA,TRBJ1-2,NA,TGTGCCAGCTCACTTTCGGTTGAAGCGCGCGGCTATGGCTACACCTTC,CASSLSVEARGYGYTF
TRBV2,NA,TRBJ2-7,NA,TGTGCCAGCAGTGAACAGGGGTACTCCTACGAGCAGTACTTC,CASSEQGYSYEQYF
TRBV9,many,TRBJ2-7,TRBD2,TGTGCCAGCAGCGTAGCTAGCGGGGGAGGAAGGACGGGTGAGCAGTACTTC,CASSVASGGGRTGEQYF
TRBV25-1,NA,TRBJ2-3,NA,TGTGCCAGCAGGATGGGAAGCACAGATACGCAGTATTTT,CASRMGSTDTQYF
TRBV29-1,few,TRBJ1-1,NA,TGCAGCGCCGCCGGACAAGTGAACACTGAAGCTTTCTTT,CSAAGQVNTEAFF